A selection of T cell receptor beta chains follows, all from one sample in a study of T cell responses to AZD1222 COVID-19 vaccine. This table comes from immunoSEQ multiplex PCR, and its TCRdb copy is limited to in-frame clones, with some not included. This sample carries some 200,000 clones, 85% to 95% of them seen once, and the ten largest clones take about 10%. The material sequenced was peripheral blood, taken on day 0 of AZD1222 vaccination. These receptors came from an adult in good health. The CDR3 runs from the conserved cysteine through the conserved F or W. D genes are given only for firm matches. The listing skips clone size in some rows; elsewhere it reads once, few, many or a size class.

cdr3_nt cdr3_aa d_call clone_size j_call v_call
TGTGCCAGCAGCTTAGGGTTAGGTAGCGGGAGATGGGAGCAGTACTTC CASSLGLGSGRWEQYF TRBD2 . TRBJ2-7 TRBV7-8
TGTGCCAGCAGTGGGGGACGTCTGAACACTGAAGCTTTCTTT CASSGGRLNTEAFF . . TRBJ1-1 TRBV27
TGTGCCACCAGCCCGAGAGGGATTAGATTTTATGATTACGAGCAGTACTTC CATSPRGIRFYDYEQYF . . TRBJ2-7 TRBV15
TGTGCCAGCAGCCACACTATAGCGGGTACTGGGGAGCAGTACTTC CASSHTIAGTGEQYF TRBD2 . TRBJ2-7 TRBV7-8
TGTGCCAGCAGCGTAGGGTCCCTAGCCCTCGCGCAGTACTTC CASSVGSLALAQYF . . TRBJ2-7 TRBV9
TGCGCCAGCCGGGGGCTTGTCGGGGGTCCGGATGAGCAGTTCTTC CASRGLVGGPDEQFF . . TRBJ2-1 TRBV4-1
TGTGCCAGCTCATTATCAGGGGATGGCTACACCTTC CASSLSGDGYTF . . TRBJ1-2 TRBV18
TGCGCCAGCAGCCCACGAGGGGGAATCGCAGAGACCCAGTACTTC CASSPRGGIAETQYF . . TRBJ2-5 TRBV4-3
TGTGCCAGCGTACCGGGCTCGGCCAACGTCCTGACTTTC CASVPGSANVLTF . . TRBJ2-6 TRBV7-9
TGCAGCGTTACCGGACGGTTCCAAGAGACCCAGTACTTC CSVTGRFQETQYF . . TRBJ2-5 TRBV29-1
TGTGCCATCAGTGACCCCGGTTCCACGCATGGGAATGAGCAGTTCTTC CAISDPGSTHGNEQFF . . TRBJ2-1 TRBV10-3
TGTGCCAGCAGCCAAGATCACGCTCCCGGGAGCTATGGCTACACCTTC CASSQDHAPGSYGYTF . . TRBJ1-2 TRBV3-1/TRBV3-2
TGTGCCAGCAGCTCACTATATGGCTACACCTTC CASSSLYGYTF . . TRBJ1-2 TRBV5-4
TGTGCCAGCAGTGCCGGGACGGGGGGAGAGCAGTACTTC CASSAGTGGEQYF TRBD2 . TRBJ2-7 TRBV12-3/TRBV12-4
TGCGCCAGCTGGGGACAGGAAGGCACTGAAGCTTTCTTT CASWGQEGTEAFF TRBD1 . TRBJ1-1 TRBV5-1
TGTGCCAGAAAAGCGGTGGGGGACTCGGTAACTGGGGCCAACGTCCTGACTTTC CARKAVGDSVTGANVLTF . . TRBJ2-6 TRBV5-3
TGTGCCAGCAGCTTAGAGTCCGGCGCAGGGAGAAATCAGCCCCAGCATTTT CASSLESGAGRNQPQHF . . TRBJ1-5 TRBV7-9
TGCGCCAGCAGCTTGGATAACTATGGCTACACCTTC CASSLDNYGYTF . . TRBJ1-2 TRBV5-1
TGTGCCAGCGGAGGGAGGGCCCAAGAGACCCAGTACTTC CASGGRAQETQYF TRBD2 . TRBJ2-5 TRBV5-6
TGTGCCAGCAGCCTGAATTCACCCCTCCACTTT CASSLNSPLHF . . TRBJ1-6 TRBV7-2
TGTGCCAGCTCACCCGAGCGAGATACGCAGTATTTT CASSPERDTQYF . . TRBJ2-3 TRBV18
TGTGCCAGCAGCCCTTCGGGTGGGATCAACAATCAGCCCCAGCATTTT CASSPSGGINNQPQHF . . TRBJ1-5 TRBV28
TGTGCCAGCAGCCAAGTGGGGTGGACGGAGGATGGCTACACCTTC CASSQVGWTEDGYTF . . TRBJ1-2 TRBV14
TGTGCCAGCAGCACAGGAGGGCCCGGTGAGCAGTTCTTC CASSTGGPGEQFF . . TRBJ2-1 TRBV11-3
TGTGCCAGCAGCTTCGACAGGGAACATGGCTACACCTTC CASSFDREHGYTF TRBD1 . TRBJ1-2 TRBV5-8
TGTGCCAGCAGCGTCCAAAACACCGGGGAGCTGTTTTTT CASSVQNTGELFF . once TRBJ2-2 TRBV9
TGTGCCAGCAGCGGGAAGACGGCACTCTTTAATGAAAAACTGTTTTTT CASSGKTALFNEKLFF . few TRBJ1-4 TRBV2
TGTGCCAGCTCACCGGACTGGTGGGATGAGCAGTTCTTC CASSPDWWDEQFF . . TRBJ2-1 TRBV18
TGTGCCAGCAGCCAAGATCGGCAGCGGGGGGCCGATACGCAGTATTTT CASSQDRQRGADTQYF TRBD2 . TRBJ2-3 TRBV4-2
TGTGCCAGCAGCCCCCCCCATCTCACCTACGAGCAGTACTTC CASSPPHLTYEQYF . . TRBJ2-7 TRBV2
TGTGCCAGCAGCTCCAGAAAAGTCCGCCGGGCCGGCTACACCTTC CASSSRKVRRAGYTF . . TRBJ1-2 TRBV7-7
TGCAGCGTCGTACAGGGGGTTGGGACTGAAGCTTTCTTT CSVVQGVGTEAFF TRBD1 . TRBJ1-1 TRBV29-1
TGTGCCAGCTCACCATACTCCGGGTCCTACTCCTACGAGCAGTACTTC CASSPYSGSYSYEQYF . once TRBJ2-7 TRBV18
TGTGCCCTTGGGGGGGGACCCTCCTACGAGCAGTACTTC CALGGGPSYEQYF TRBD2 . TRBJ2-7 TRBV7-9
TGTGCCAGCAGCTTAACTCAGGGAACCGGGGAGCTGTTTTTT CASSLTQGTGELFF . . TRBJ2-2 TRBV7-3
TGTGCCAGCAGCCTTATCGGGACAGACCTCAGCTCCTATAATTCACCCCTCCACTTT CASSLIGTDLSSYNSPLHF TRBD1 . TRBJ1-6 TRBV11-2
TGTGCTAGTGGTCTCGGACAGGTCACTGAAGCTTTCTTT CASGLGQVTEAFF TRBD1 . TRBJ1-1 TRBV12-5
TGTGCCAGCAGCCAAGGAGGAGTTTATGGCTACACCTTC CASSQGGVYGYTF . . TRBJ1-2 TRBV11-2
TGTGCCAGCAGCTTATCTATAGGTCTCTCGCAGGAGACCCAGTACTTC CASSLSIGLSQETQYF . . TRBJ2-5 TRBV7-2
TGTGCTAGTGCCCCCAGGGTAGGAGGAGAGACCCAGTACTTC CASAPRVGGETQYF . . TRBJ2-5 TRBV12-5
TGCGCCAGCAGCTTGGACCCCACGGGACAGGCTGGAAACACCATATATTTT CASSLDPTGQAGNTIYF TRBD1 . TRBJ1-3 TRBV5-1
TGTGCCAGTAGTTGGACGGTCAAAGGGCTGAACACCGGGGAGCTGTTTTTT CASSWTVKGLNTGELFF . . TRBJ2-2 TRBV19
TGTGCCAGCAGCTTAGTAGGAGACACTGAAGCTTTCTTT CASSLVGDTEAFF . . TRBJ1-1 TRBV7-9
TGTGCCAGTAGTACCGCAGGGGGTAACTATGGCTACACCTTC CASSTAGGNYGYTF TRBD1 . TRBJ1-2 TRBV19
TGTGCCAGCAGCTCTTCTAGCGGCGACGGCCGGGAGCAGTTCTTC CASSSSSGDGREQFF TRBD2 . TRBJ2-1 TRBV7-6
TGCGCCAGCAGCCAAGGGGGAGGGTTCGGAAACACCATATATTTT CASSQGGGFGNTIYF . . TRBJ1-3 TRBV4-1
TGTGCCAGTAGTATTAGGTTCGGGGGAACCGGGGAGCTGTTTTTT CASSIRFGGTGELFF . . TRBJ2-2 TRBV19
TGTGCCAGTAAGAGGAACACTGAAGCTTTCTTT CASKRNTEAFF . . TRBJ1-1 TRBV19
TGTGCCAGCAGTCTCCCTCTCGGGACTCACTTCGGGACCGGGGAGCTGTTTTTT CASSLPLGTHFGTGELFF . . TRBJ2-2 TRBV6-2/TRBV6-3
TGTGCCAACCTTTCTCCAGTCGATGGCTACACCTTC CANLSPVDGYTF . few TRBJ1-2 TRBV7-9